The 19 T cell receptor beta chains reported below all come from one sample, sequenced in a study of Graves' ophthalmopathy and Graves' hyperthyroidism. From RNA, the CDR3 regions of TCR beta chains were amplified and sequenced. The authors performed first-round RT-PCR with HTBI primers and then a second-round multiplex PCR. From the multiplex PCR reads, TCRdb called clonotypes with MiXCR, one entry per CDR3 protein. This sample has roughly 420,000 distinct CDR3 sequences, with about 21% found just once. Sample: peripheral blood. These receptors came from a woman aged 18-29 years with stable Graves' hyperthyroidism.

At least ten counts were recorded for this clonotype. The chain recombines TRBV12-3 or TRBV12-4 with TRBJ1-6; 9 nucleotides match TRBD1. The junction had 5 bases not matched to a gene; V was cut back by 2 bases and J by 9 bases. CDR3 length equals 15 residues. The CDR3 region is CASSLLGQGGSPLHF. CDR3 nucleotides: TGTGCCAGCAGTTTATTGGGACAGGGAGGTTCACCCCTCCACTTT.

Ten or more counts support this clonotype. V usage is TRBV4-3 and J usage is TRBJ2-5, with 9 bases identical to TRBD2. The length of the CDR3 is 19 residues. The V gene end was trimmed by 4 bases and the J gene end by 1 base; junction bases not matched to a gene: 16. The V gene's germline CDR1 is LGHNA and CDR2 YSLEER. In DNA form, the CDR3 reads TGCGCCAGCAGCCCCCAACATGCGAGCGGGAGGAGAACCCAAGAGACCCAGTACTTC. Translated, it gives CASSPQHASGRRTQETQYF.

This clonotype was detected many times. The chain couples TRBV20-1 to TRBJ1-2, with D unclear. This CDR3 comprises 13 residues. Trimming took 5 bases from V and 2 from J, leaving 12 bases between them. Looked up from germline, CDR1 is DFQATT and CDR2 is SNEGSKA (reference sequence). DNA for the CDR3: TGCAGTGCTGTTTACGAGTGGAACTATGGCTACACCTTC. Translated: CSAVYEWNYGYTF.

Ten or more counts support this clonotype. This chain connects TRBV27 to TRBJ1-2; weak D call: TRBD1 (6 bases). The CDR3 covers 16 residues. CDR1 MNHEY and CDR2 SMNVEV come from the germline V gene (reference sequence). V was pared by 5 bases and J by 4 bases, with 20 bases between. CDR3 protein: CASSPIGRGSIYGYTF. In DNA, the CDR3 is TGTGCCAGCAGTCCCATAGGTAGGGGGAGCATCTATGGCTACACCTTC.

This clonotype was detected many times. The chain is built from TRBV29-1 and TRBJ1-1; weak D call: TRBD1 (6 bases). Germline V gene data show CDR1 as SQVTM and CDR2 as ANQGSEA. This CDR3 has 13 amino acids. Trimming shortened V by 1 base and J by 5 bases, and 11 bases separated the two germline ends. The CDR3 DNA is TGCAGCGTTGAAGTCGAACAGGGAACTGAAGCTTTCTTT. Amino acid sequence: CSVEVEQGTEAFF. The full variable domain, its missing parts supplied by reference TRBV29-1 and TRBJ1-1, is SAVISQKPSRDICQRGTSLTIQCQVDSQVTMMFWYRQQPGQSLTLIATANQGSEATYESGFVIDKFPISRPNLTFSTLTVSNMSPEDSSIYLCSVEVEQGTEAFFGQGTRLTVV.

This clonotype was counted at least ten times. The chain joins TRBV20-1 to TRBJ2-2; D remains unclear. The germline V and J ends were trimmed by 5 bases and 4 bases, with 11 bases remaining between them. This CDR3 contains 13 residues. Looked up from germline, CDR1 is DFQATT and CDR2 is SNEGSKA (reference sequence). The chain's CDR3 is CSAPKEFTGELFF. DNA for the CDR3: TGCAGTGCTCCCAAGGAGTTCACCGGGGAGCTGTTTTTT.

The chain couples TRBV28 to TRBJ1-1; 8 nucleotides align to TRBD1. Germline V CDR1 and CDR2: MDHEN, SYDVKM. V dropped 3 bases and J dropped 5; count of bases not matched to a gene: 11. The CDR3 totals 16 residues. The CDR3 DNA is TGTGCCAGCAGTTTCTCCGGACAGGGAAGGGGGACTGAAGCTTTCTTT. This sequence encodes CASSFSGQGRGTEAFF.

There are many counts of this clonotype. The V and J genes are TRBV25-1 and TRBJ2-5; the D gene is possibly TRBD1 (6 bases). The CDR3 contains 15 residues. Germline V lookup: CDR1 MGHDK, CDR2 SYGVNS. V lost 7 bases and J lost 5, with 20 bases in between. CDR3 sequence: CASTSPGEQGETQYF. The CDR3 bases are TGTGCCAGCACCTCCCCCGGGGAGCAGGGGGAGACCCAGTACTTC.

This clonotype was seen repeatedly, ten times or more. J is TRBJ1-1 and V is TRBV5-1, with 7 positions matching TRBD1. The CDR3 is 14 amino acids. Losses at the gene ends were 2 bases for V and 3 bases for J; bases not matched to a gene: 4. From germline, CDR1 is SGHRS and CDR2 YFSETQ. DNA of the CDR3: TGCGCCAGCAGCTTTCAGGGGGGGGACACTGAAGCTTTCTTT. Translating it yields CASSFQGGDTEAFF.

This clonotype was counted at least ten times. The V and J genes are TRBV11-2 and TRBJ1-2; TRBD1 might be the D (6 bases). This CDR3 has 18 residues. In germline, CDR1 is SGHAT, CDR2 FQNNGV. The V end lost 6 bases, the J end lost 0 bases, and 23 bases lay between the germline ends. The CDR3 nucleotides read TGTGCCAGCAGACAAATGTCCAGGGGACCAAGAGCTAACTATGGCTACACCTTC. Its protein product is CASRQMSRGPRANYGYTF.

At least ten counts were recorded for this clonotype. V gene TRBV4-1 combines with J gene TRBJ2-7, with unresolved D. Germline V gene sequence: CDR1 MGHRA, CDR2 YSYEKL. V was pared by 3 bases and J by 2 bases, with 11 bases between. The CDR3 runs 14 residues. The CDR3 bases are TGCGCCAGCAGCCACTACGGCCCGACCTACGAGCAGTACTTC. This encodes CASSHYGPTYEQYF.

This clonotype was recorded at least ten times. V usage is TRBV5-1 and J usage is TRBJ1-5; the match to TRBD1 covers 7 bases. This CDR3 has 15 amino acids. Germline V gene sequence: CDR1 SGHRS, CDR2 YFSETQ. V lost 5 bases, J lost 8 bases, and 13 bases stayed unmatched. The CDR3 DNA reads as TGCGCCAGCAGGTCCACAGGGGTGGGGTGGGAGCCCCAGCATTTT. Translated: CASRSTGVGWEPQHF.

The V call is TRBV4-1, the J call TRBJ2-7, with D unclear. The CDR3 totals 14 residues. From germline, CDR1 is MGHRA and CDR2 YSYEKL. V gave up 4 bases and J gave up 7 bases, with 17 bases separating them. In nucleotides, the CDR3 is TGCGCCAGCAGCCCTACCGGCCGGGTATTGGAGCAGTACTTC. Amino acids: CASSPTGRVLEQYF.

This chain links TRBV7-3 with TRBJ1-1; D gene unclear. This CDR3 spans 13 amino acids. V was shortened by 2 bases and J by 4 bases, with 8 bases between the two germline ends. Germline lookup yields CDR1 SGHTA and CDR2 FQGTGA. The DNA for the CDR3 is TGTGCCAGCAGCTTAGGGAGACTCACTGAAGCTTTCTTT. It translates to CASSLGRLTEAFF.

This clonotype appeared many times. The genes are TRBV6-5 and TRBJ2-5, with D tentatively TRBD1 (6 bases). Germline V gives CDR1 MNHEY, CDR2 SVGAGI. CDR3 size: 17 residues. The V gene lost 2 bases and the J gene lost 1 base, with 17 bases spanning the gap. The CDR3 region is CASSYASGVVGQETQYF. CDR3 coding DNA: TGTGCCAGCAGTTACGCCTCAGGGGTGGTAGGCCAAGAGACCCAGTACTTC.

This clonotype has at least ten counts. The chain has TRBV28 and TRBJ1-5; D is possibly TRBD1 (6 bases). Trimming removed 4 bases at V and 6 bases at J, with 13 bases between. The CDR3 loop spans 14 amino acids. Looked up from germline, CDR1 is MDHEN and CDR2 is SYDVKM. Here the CDR3 DNA reads TGTGCCAGCAGTTCCAACAGGGATTTTCAGCCCCAGCATTTT. Amino acids: CASSSNRDFQPQHF.

This clonotype was seen many times. This rearrangement joins TRBV7-2 to TRBJ2-7; a possible D gene is TRBD2 (6 bases). Deletions cut 2 bases from V and 5 bases from J, with 16 bases between. Per germline, CDR1 SGHTA and CDR2 FQGNSA. The CDR3 consists of 15 residues. The CDR3 sequence is CASSLKAERVHEQYF. The CDR3 DNA sequence: TGTGCCAGCAGCTTAAAAGCGGAGCGGGTCCACGAGCAGTACTTC.

In this sample, this clonotype turned up many times. The rearrangement uses TRBV10-1 and TRBJ2-5; 8 bases agree with TRBD2. V shed 4 bases and J 1 base; nucleotides not matched to a gene: 14. There are 18 residues in the CDR3. In germline, CDR1 is WNHNN, CDR2 SYGVQD (reference sequence). The CDR3, as DNA: TGCGCCAGCAGTGTTCCCAAACACAGCGGGAGCCCCCAAGAGACCCAGTACTTC. Translating gives CASSVPKHSGSPQETQYF.

This clonotype was counted ten times or more. The chain joins TRBV28 to TRBJ1-5; D is unclear. Trimming took off 6 bases at V and 6 bases at J, with 18 bases between the two ends. The CDR3 is 15 residues long. CDR1 is MDHEN, CDR2 SYDVKM, per germline. The CDR3: CASRPDKGASQPQHF. Written as DNA, the CDR3 is TGTGCCAGCAGACCCGACAAAGGTGCTTCTCAGCCCCAGCATTTT.